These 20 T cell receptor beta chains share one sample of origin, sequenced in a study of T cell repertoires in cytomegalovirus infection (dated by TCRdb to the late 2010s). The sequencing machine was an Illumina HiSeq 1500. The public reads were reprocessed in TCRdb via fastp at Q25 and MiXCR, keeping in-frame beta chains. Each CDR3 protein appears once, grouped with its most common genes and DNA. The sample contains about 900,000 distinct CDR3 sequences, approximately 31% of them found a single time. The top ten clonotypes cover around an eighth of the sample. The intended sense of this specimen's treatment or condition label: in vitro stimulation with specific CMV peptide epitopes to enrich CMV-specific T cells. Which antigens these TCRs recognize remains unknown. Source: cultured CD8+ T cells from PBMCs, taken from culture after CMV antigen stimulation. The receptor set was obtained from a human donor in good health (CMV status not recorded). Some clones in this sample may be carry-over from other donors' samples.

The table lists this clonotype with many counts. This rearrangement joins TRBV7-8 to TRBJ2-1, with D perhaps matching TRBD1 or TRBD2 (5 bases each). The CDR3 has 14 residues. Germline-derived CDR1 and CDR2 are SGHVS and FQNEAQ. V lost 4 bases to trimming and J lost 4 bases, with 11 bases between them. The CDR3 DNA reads TGTGCCAGCAGCTACTGGGACGATTACAATGAGCAGTTCTTC. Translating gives CASSYWDDYNEQFF.

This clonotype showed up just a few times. The DNA of the CDR3 is TGTGCCAGCAGCCAAGAGGGGGGAACGAACACTGAAGCTTTCTTT. Protein: CASSQEGGTNTEAFF. The chain employs TRBV3-1 and TRBJ1-1; maybe TRBD1 (5 bases). The CDR3 has 15 residues. Germline V gene sequence: CDR1 LGHDT, CDR2 YNNKEL (reference sequence). Trimming removed 0 bases from V and 1 base from J, with 9 bases in between.

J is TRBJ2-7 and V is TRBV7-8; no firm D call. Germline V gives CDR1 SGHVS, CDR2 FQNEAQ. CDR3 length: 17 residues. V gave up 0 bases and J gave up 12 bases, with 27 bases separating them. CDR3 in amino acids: CASSLAKLKGRAQKAYF. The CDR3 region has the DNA TGTGCCAGCAGCTTAGCGAAGTTAAAAGGACGGGCCCAGAAAGCGTACTTC.

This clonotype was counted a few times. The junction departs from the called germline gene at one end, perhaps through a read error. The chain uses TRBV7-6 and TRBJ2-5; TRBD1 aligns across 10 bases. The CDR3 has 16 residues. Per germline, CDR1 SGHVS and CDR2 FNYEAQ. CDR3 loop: CASSFSSGQGRETQYF. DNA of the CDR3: TGTGCTAGCAGCTTTTCATCGGGACAGGGGAGAGAGACCCAGTACTTC.

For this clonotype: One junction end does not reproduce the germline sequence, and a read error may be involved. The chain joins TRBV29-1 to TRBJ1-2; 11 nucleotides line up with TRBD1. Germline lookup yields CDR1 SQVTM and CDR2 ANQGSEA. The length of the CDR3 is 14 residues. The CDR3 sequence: CSVQDGDRGNGYTF. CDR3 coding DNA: TGCAGCGTTCAAGATGGGGACAGGGGGAATGGCTACACCTTC.

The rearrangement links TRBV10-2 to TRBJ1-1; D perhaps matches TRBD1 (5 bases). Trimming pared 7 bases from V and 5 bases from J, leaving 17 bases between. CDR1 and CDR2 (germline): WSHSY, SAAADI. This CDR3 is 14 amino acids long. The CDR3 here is CASKSAGTSTEAFF. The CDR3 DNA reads TGCGCCAGCAAAAGCGCGGGGACTTCGACTGAAGCTTTCTTT.

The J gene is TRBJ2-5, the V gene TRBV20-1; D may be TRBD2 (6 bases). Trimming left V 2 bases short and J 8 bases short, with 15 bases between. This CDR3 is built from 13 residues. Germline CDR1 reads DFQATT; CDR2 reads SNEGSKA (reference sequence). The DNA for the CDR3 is TGCAGTGCTAGAATGTGGGGGGATGAAACCCAGTACTTC. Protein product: CSARMWGDETQYF.

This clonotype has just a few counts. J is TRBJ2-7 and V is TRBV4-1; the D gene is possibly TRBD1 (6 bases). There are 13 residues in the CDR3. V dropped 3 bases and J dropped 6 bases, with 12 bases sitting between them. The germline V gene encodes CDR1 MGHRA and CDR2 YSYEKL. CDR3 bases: TGCGCCAGCAGCCACCGGACAGCAGGCGAGCAGTACTTC. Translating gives CASSHRTAGEQYF.

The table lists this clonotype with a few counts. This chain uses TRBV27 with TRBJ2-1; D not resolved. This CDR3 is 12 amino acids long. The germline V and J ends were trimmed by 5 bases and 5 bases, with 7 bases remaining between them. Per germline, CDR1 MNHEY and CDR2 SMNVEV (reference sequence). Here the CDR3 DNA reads TGTGCCAGCAGTCCTAACGACAATGAGCAGTTCTTC. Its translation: CASSPNDNEQFF.

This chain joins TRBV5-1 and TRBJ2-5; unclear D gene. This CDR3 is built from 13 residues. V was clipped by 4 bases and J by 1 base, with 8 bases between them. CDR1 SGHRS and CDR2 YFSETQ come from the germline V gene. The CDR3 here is CASSLMSQETQYF. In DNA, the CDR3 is TGCGCCAGCAGCCTCATGAGCCAAGAGACCCAGTACTTC. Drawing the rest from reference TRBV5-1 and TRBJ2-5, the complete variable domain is KAGVTQTPRYLIKTRGQQVTLSCSPISGHRSVSWYQQTPGQGLQFLFEYFSETQRNKGNFPGRFSGRQFSNSRSEMNVSTLELGDSALYLCASSLMSQETQYFGPGTRLLVL.

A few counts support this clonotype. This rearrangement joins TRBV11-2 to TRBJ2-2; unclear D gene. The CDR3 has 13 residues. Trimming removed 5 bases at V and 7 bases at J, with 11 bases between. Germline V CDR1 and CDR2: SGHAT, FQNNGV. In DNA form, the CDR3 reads TGTGCCAGCAGCCACAGTGGGGTCGGGGAGCTGTTTTTT. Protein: CASSHSGVGELFF.

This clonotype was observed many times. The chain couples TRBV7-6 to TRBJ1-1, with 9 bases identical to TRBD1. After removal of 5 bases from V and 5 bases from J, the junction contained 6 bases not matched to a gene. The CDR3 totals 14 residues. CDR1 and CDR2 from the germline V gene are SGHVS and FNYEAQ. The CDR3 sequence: CASSDRGRGTEAFF. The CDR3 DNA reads TGTGCCAGCAGCGACAGGGGGAGAGGTACTGAAGCTTTCTTT.

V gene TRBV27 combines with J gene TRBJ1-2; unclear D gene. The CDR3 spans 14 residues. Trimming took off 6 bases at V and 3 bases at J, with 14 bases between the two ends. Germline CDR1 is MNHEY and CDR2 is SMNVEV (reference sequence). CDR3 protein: CASSPGVWDYGYTF. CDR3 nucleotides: TGTGCCAGCAGCCCTGGGGTTTGGGACTATGGCTACACCTTC.

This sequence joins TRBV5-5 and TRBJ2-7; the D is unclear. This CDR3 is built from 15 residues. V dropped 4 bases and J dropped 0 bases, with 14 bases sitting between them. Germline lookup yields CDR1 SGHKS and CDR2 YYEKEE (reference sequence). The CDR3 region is CASSPVARSSYEQYV. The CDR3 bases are TGTGCCAGCAGCCCGGTGGCAAGGAGCTCCTACGAGCAGTACGTC.

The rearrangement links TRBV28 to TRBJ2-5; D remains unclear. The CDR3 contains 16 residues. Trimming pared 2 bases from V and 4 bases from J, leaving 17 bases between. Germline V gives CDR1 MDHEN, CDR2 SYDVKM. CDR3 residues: CASSLRWHSRGETQYF. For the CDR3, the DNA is TGTGCCAGCAGTTTACGGTGGCACTCACGAGGAGAGACCCAGTACTTC.

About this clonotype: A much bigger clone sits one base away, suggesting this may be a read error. CDR3 region: CVSRYSAGNTIYF. Here the CDR3 DNA reads TGTGTCAGCAGATACAGCGCCGGAAACACCATATATTTT. The chain employs TRBV7-9 and TRBJ1-3; no firm D call. The CDR3 runs 13 residues. Germline V gene sequence: CDR1 SEHNR, CDR2 FQNEAQ (reference sequence).

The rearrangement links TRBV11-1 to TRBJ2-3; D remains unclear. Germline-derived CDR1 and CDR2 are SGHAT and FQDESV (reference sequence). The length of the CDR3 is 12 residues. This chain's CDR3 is CATLGLFGTQYF. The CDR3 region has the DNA TGTGCAACCCTGGGCCTGTTTGGTACGCAGTATTTT. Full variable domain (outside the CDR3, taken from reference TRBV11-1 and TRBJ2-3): EAEVAQSPRYKITEKSQAVAFWCDPISGHATLYWYRQILGQGPELLVQFQDESVVDDSQLPKDRFSAERLKGVDSTLKIQPAELGDSAMYLCATLGLFGTQYFGPGTRLTVL.

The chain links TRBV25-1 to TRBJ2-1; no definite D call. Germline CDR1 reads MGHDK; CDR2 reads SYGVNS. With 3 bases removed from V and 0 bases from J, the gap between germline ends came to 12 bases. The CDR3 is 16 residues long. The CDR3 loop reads CASSEFGVSSYNEQFF. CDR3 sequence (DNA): TGTGCCAGCAGTGAGTTTGGGGTGTCCTCCTACAATGAGCAGTTCTTC.

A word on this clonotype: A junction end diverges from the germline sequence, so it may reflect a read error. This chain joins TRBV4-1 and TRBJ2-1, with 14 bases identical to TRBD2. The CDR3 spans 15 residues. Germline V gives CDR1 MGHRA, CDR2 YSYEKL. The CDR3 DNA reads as TGCGCCAGCGGCCACGGACTAGCGGGGGGTAATGAGCAGTTCTTC. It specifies CASGHGLAGGNEQFF.

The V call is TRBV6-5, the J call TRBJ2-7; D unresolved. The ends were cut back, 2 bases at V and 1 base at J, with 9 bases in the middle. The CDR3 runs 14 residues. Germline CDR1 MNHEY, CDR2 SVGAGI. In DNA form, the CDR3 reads TGTGCCAGCAGTTACCCCGGACGGTCCTACGAGCAGTACTTC. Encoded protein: CASSYPGRSYEQYF.